The 5 T cell receptor beta chains reported below all come from one sample, sequenced in a study of blood T cells in healthy people across ages. A sample-barcoded 5' primer and a J-beta primer mix were used in a second PCR of roughly 7 to 12 cycles. TCRdb re-called the 5' RACE reads with MiXCR, one entry per CDR3 protein. Among 550,000 to 750,000 distinct CDR3 sequences listed, roughly 21% were seen once. Sequences were obtained from blood. The receptors shown here come from a man between 70 and 80 years old in good health.

This clonotype was picked up a small number of times. The V gene is TRBV28, the J gene TRBJ2-3, with 11 bases lining up with TRBD2. The CDR3 loop spans 16 amino acids. In germline, CDR1 is MDHEN, CDR2 SYDVKM. After removal of 1 base from V and 4 bases from J, the junction contained 4 bases not matched to a gene. The CDR3 region is CASSLLAGGPADTQYF. The DNA of the CDR3 is TGTGCCAGCAGTTTATTAGCGGGAGGGCCAGCAGATACGCAGTATTTT.

This clonotype was detected only a few times. The chain employs TRBV7-9 and TRBJ1-4; D call uncertain. CDR1 is SEHNR and CDR2 is FQNEAQ in the germline V gene (reference sequence). This CDR3 has 12 amino acids. V lost 3 bases and J 15 bases, leaving 14 bases between the germline ends. For the CDR3, the DNA is TGTGCCAGCAGCTTGTCGGACCGTACGATGTTTTTT. Translating it yields CASSLSDRTMFF.

This clonotype has a handful of counts. The J gene is TRBJ2-5, the V gene TRBV13; D remains ambiguous. This CDR3 region has 14 residues. Germline V lookup: CDR1 PRHDT, CDR2 FYEKMQ (reference sequence). V shed 1 base and J shed 5 bases, with 11 bases lying between them. In nucleotides, the CDR3 is TGTGCCAGCAGCTTAGTGACCACCCCGGAGACCCAGTACTTC. This sequence encodes CASSLVTTPETQYF. The whole variable domain, filled in from reference TRBV13 and TRBJ2-5, reads AAGVIQSPRHLIKEKRETATLKCYPIPRHDTVYWYQQGPGQDPQFLISFYEKMQSDKGSIPDRFSAQQFSDYHSELNMSSLELGDSALYFCASSLVTTPETQYFGPGTRLLVL.

The V and J genes are TRBV9 and TRBJ2-7; possible D gene TRBD1, 5 bases. The CDR3 contains 14 residues. Germline CDR1 and CDR2: SGDLS and YYNGEE. Trimming removed 4 bases from V and 7 bases from J, with 18 bases in between. The CDR3 spells CASSPAGAAREQYF. As DNA, the CDR3 is TGTGCCAGCAGCCCGGCTGGGGCAGCACGAGAGCAGTACTTC.

This rearrangement joins TRBV5-1 to TRBJ1-2, with 7 bases lining up with TRBD1. With V trimmed by 4 bases and J by 4 bases, 10 bases remained unmatched. Looked up from germline, CDR1 is SGHRS and CDR2 is YFSETQ. The CDR3 consists of 15 residues. CDR3 DNA sequence: TGCGCCAGCAGCCGCGGACAGGCTCGGGGCTATGGCTACACCTTC. The encoded protein is CASSRGQARGYGYTF.